This is a list of T cell receptor beta chains from one sample in a study of CD8 T cells in ankylosing spondylitis. TCRdb recomputed calls from the 5' RACE reads with MiXCR, one row per CDR3 protein. This table has 200,000 to 250,000 distinct CDR3 sequences, more than 5.5% appearing once. The sample was blood, either unsorted or a sorted T cell fraction (not recorded which). These receptors came from a male donor with ankylosing spondylitis. Each CDR3 is given with its conserved first and last residue. A D gene is named only where the DNA matches it firmly. Expanded clones are given a class, and other clones once, few, many or no size at all.

clone_size,j_call,v_call,d_call,cdr3_aa,cdr3_nt
many,TRBJ1-1,TRBV27,.,CASSTTPRQLRGEAFF,TGTGCCAGCAGTACAACCCCTCGACAGCTTAGGGGTGAAGCTTTCTTT
many,TRBJ2-3,TRBV28,.,CASTLGTVLYF,TGTGCCAGCACCCTGGGGACCGTGTTGTATTTT
many,TRBJ2-7,TRBV5-5,.,CASNVEISLYEQYF,TGTGCCAGCAACGTCGAAATCAGTCTCTACGAGCAGTACTTC
many,TRBJ2-3,TRBV24-1,.,CATKGQMSTDTQYF,TGTGCCACCAAAGGGCAGATGAGCACAGATACGCAGTATTTT
many,TRBJ2-3,TRBV9,TRBD2,CASSGREGIGDTQYF,TGTGCCAGCAGCGGCCGGGAGGGGATTGGAGATACGCAGTATTTT
many,TRBJ2-7,TRBV12-3/TRBV12-4,.,CASSLGVGGSTYEQYF,TGTGCCAGCAGTTTAGGGGTAGGGGGGTCGACCTACGAGCAGTACTTC
many,TRBJ2-1,TRBV7-8,TRBD2,CASSWNPGLAGDEQFF,TGTGCCAGCAGCTGGAACCCGGGACTAGCGGGTGATGAGCAGTTCTTC
few,TRBJ1-2,TRBV6-5,.,CASSYTGRGYTF,TGTGCCAGCAGTTACACTGGTAGGGGCTACACCTTC
many,TRBJ1-2,TRBV4-3,.,CASSQGTSTNYGYTF,TGCGCCAGCAGCCAAGGGACCTCAACTAACTATGGCTACACCTTC
many,TRBJ1-1,TRBV28,TRBD1,CASSVSRDRDRFTEAFF,TGTGCCAGCAGTGTATCCCGGGACAGGGATCGGTTCACTGAAGCTTTCTTT
.,TRBJ1-2,TRBV19,.,CASSLGRNGYTF,TGTGCCAGTAGTCTGGGGCGTAACGGCTACACCTTC
many,TRBJ2-7,TRBV25-1,TRBD1,CASSEGQGAYEQYF,TGTGCCAGCAGTGAGGGACAGGGGGCCTACGAGCAGTACTTC
many,TRBJ1-2,TRBV7-2,TRBD1,CASSSNPYPGQNYGYTF,TGTGCCAGCAGCTCGAACCCATACCCGGGACAGAACTATGGCTACACCTTC
many,TRBJ2-1,TRBV27,.,CASSLLWTIPSSYNEQFF,TGTGCCAGCAGTTTATTGTGGACTATCCCCAGCTCCTACAATGAGCAGTTCTTC
many,TRBJ2-1,TRBV4-1,TRBD2,CASSQVETSGYNEQFF,TGCGCCAGCAGCCAAGTTGAGACTAGCGGGTACAATGAGCAGTTCTTC
many,TRBJ1-2,TRBV24-1,.,CATAIGDDYGYTF,TGTGCCACCGCGATTGGGGACGACTATGGCTACACCTTC
many,TRBJ1-5,TRBV12-3/TRBV12-4,TRBD1,CASSSRGYGNQPQHF,TGTGCCAGCAGTTCCAGGGGGTACGGCAATCAGCCCCAGCATTTT
.,TRBJ2-7,TRBV20-1,TRBD2,CSARDKVAGSSYEQYF,TGCAGTGCTAGAGATAAAGTAGCGGGGTCCTCCTACGAGCAGTACTTC
.,TRBJ2-4,TRBV20-1,.,CSAPTGLGVKNIQYF,TGCAGTGCTCCTACAGGGCTGGGGGTCAAAAACATTCAGTACTTC
many,TRBJ2-1,TRBV7-9,TRBD2,CASSLVGLAGGGEQFF,TGTGCCAGCAGCTTAGTCGGACTAGCGGGAGGAGGTGAGCAGTTCTTC
many,TRBJ2-1,TRBV2,.,CASKNWTPGYEQFF,TGTGCCAGCAAGAATTGGACTCCCGGGTATGAGCAGTTCTTC
many,TRBJ2-7,TRBV5-1,.,CASSFRQAYEQYF,TGCGCCAGCAGCTTTAGGCAAGCCTACGAGCAGTACTTC
many,TRBJ1-6,TRBV12-3/TRBV12-4,.,CASSFGESNSPLHF,TGTGCCAGCAGTTTCGGGGAATCGAATTCACCCCTCCACTTT
many,TRBJ2-1,TRBV7-8,.,CASSPSPAVGDYNEQFF,TGTGCCAGCAGCCCATCCCCGGCAGTGGGGGATTACAATGAGCAGTTCTTC
many,TRBJ2-3,TRBV7-9,TRBD2,CASSWASGKPSTDTQYF,TGTGCCAGCAGCTGGGCTAGCGGGAAACCTAGCACAGATACGCAGTATTTT
.,TRBJ2-7,TRBV7-9,.,CASSQPGIPGSEQYF,TGTGCCAGCAGCCAGCCGGGGATACCGGGGAGCGAGCAGTACTTC
many,TRBJ1-1,TRBV20-1,.,CSARVRGPGSNTEAFF,TGCAGTGCTAGAGTCCGGGGACCGGGTTCGAACACTGAAGCTTTCTTT
.,TRBJ1-6,TRBV9,.,CASAGSGVNSPLHF,TGTGCCAGCGCCGGGAGTGGGGTGAATTCACCCCTCCACTTT
many,TRBJ2-2,TRBV4-1,TRBD2,CASSQELQGTSGSHGTGELFF,TGCGCCAGCAGCCAAGAACTACAGGGGACTAGCGGGAGCCACGGCACCGGGGAGCTGTTTTTT
.,TRBJ1-1,TRBV15,.,CATSRDVQDSTEAFF,TGTGCCACCAGCAGAGATGTTCAGGATAGCACTGAAGCTTTCTTT
few,TRBJ2-1,TRBV9,TRBD2,CASSVRVGAGAYNEQFF,TGTGCCAGCAGCGTGAGGGTGGGCGCGGGGGCCTACAATGAGCAGTTCTTC